A single TCR beta chain is shown here with its context. Trimming took 6 bases from V and 2 from J, leaving 9 bases between them. CDR1 is SGHTA and CDR2 is FQGNSA in the germline V gene. The length of the CDR3 is 13 residues. 13 Jbeta primers and 60 Vbeta primers were used for the PCR. Produced via immunoSEQ multiplex PCR; TCRdb's table is partial and in-frame only. The sample has roughly 150,000 clones, 75% to 90% seen once. This sample was taken from a study of cytomegalovirus exposure and HLA in healthy donors. The sample consisted of PBMCs. This TCR came from a male donor in good health and CMV-seronegative. J is TRBJ2-3 and V is TRBV7-2; D unresolved. The CDR3 loop is CASSHQFTDTQYF. Here the CDR3 DNA reads TGTGCCAGCAGTCATCAATTCACAGATACGCAGTATTTT.